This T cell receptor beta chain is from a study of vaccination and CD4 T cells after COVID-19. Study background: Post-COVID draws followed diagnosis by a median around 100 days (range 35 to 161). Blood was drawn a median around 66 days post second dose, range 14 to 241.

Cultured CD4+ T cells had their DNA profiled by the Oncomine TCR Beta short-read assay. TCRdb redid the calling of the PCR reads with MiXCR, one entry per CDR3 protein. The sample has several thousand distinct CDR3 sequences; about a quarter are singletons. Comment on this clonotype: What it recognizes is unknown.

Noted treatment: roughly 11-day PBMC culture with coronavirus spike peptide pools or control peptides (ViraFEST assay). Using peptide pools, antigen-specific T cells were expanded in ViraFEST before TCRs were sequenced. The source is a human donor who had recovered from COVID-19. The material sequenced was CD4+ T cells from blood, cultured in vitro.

This CDR3 reads CASSYKAGGWNEQFF. The CDR3 DNA sequence: TGTGCCAGCAGTTATAAGGCGGGGGGCTGGAATGAGCAGTTCTTC. J is TRBJ2-1 and V is TRBV6-5, with 8 nucleotides matching TRBD2. This CDR3 is built from 15 residues. V lost 3 bases and J lost 7; bases outside the gene matches: 8. The germline V gene has CDR1 MNHEY and CDR2 SVGAGI.